A selection of T cell receptor beta chains follows, all from one sample in a study of blood T cells in healthy people across ages. TCRdb redid the calling of the 5' RACE reads with MiXCR, one entry per CDR3 protein. The top ten clones hold about 30% of a sample with 650,000 to 900,000 distinct CDR3 sequences, about 62% of them seen once. The specimen was blood. These receptors all stem from a man aged 30 to 45 in good health. CDR3s include the opening cysteine and the closing phenylalanine or tryptophan. A D gene is named only where the DNA matches it firmly. Clone size is not always given. Where it is, it says once, few, many or a class for expanded clones.

j_call clone_size d_call v_call cdr3_nt cdr3_aa
TRBJ2-7 NA TRBD1 TRBV7-2 TGTGCCAGCAGCGTCGGACAGGTACTCTACGAGCAGTACTTC CASSVGQVLYEQYF
TRBJ2-3 NA TRBD2 TRBV9 TGTGCCAGCAGCGTAGTGACTAGCTCAAAGGTGGGGACAGATACGCAGTATTTT CASSVVTSSKVGTDTQYF
TRBJ2-3 NA TRBD1 TRBV6-5 TGTGCCAGCGCCTCCGGGACAGGGAGCACAGATACGCAGTATTTT CASASGTGSTDTQYF
TRBJ2-7 NA NA TRBV24-1 TGTGCCACTGGATCGGTGGGCTCCTACGAGCAGTACTTC CATGSVGSYEQYF
TRBJ2-5 NA TRBD2 TRBV9 TGTGCCAGCAGCGGCGTCTCGGCGGGGGCCCAGTACTTC CASSGVSAGAQYF
TRBJ2-1 NA TRBD2 TRBV20-1 TGCAGTGCTAGTTGGGGACTAGCAAGGGGATACAATGAGCAGTTCTTC CSASWGLARGYNEQFF
TRBJ2-1 few TRBD2 TRBV4-3 TGCGCCAGCAGCCAGGCCCCCGGGACTAGCGGCCTCAATGAGCAGTTCTTC CASSQAPGTSGLNEQFF
TRBJ2-1 NA TRBD2 TRBV27 TGTGCCAGCAGCAGACTAGCGGGGAGCTCCTACAATGAGCAGTTCTTC CASSRLAGSSYNEQFF
TRBJ1-2 NA TRBD1 TRBV6-6 TGTGCCAGCAGTGTCACAGGGGTTTCTGGCTACACCTTC CASSVTGVSGYTF
TRBJ2-1 NA NA TRBV7-2 TGTGCCAGCAGCTCGGCCGGGACCACCCCTGCCTACAATGAGCAGTTCTTC CASSSAGTTPAYNEQFF
TRBJ2-1 few TRBD1 TRBV7-2 TGTGCCAGCAGCTTAGCGGACAGGAAAAATGAGCAGTTCTTC CASSLADRKNEQFF
TRBJ1-1 NA NA TRBV20-1 TGCAGTGCGACGGACACGAACACTGAAGCTTTCTTT CSATDTNTEAFF
TRBJ1-1 NA NA TRBV12-3/TRBV12-4 TGTGCCAGCAGTTTCGGTTATACGAACACTGAAGCTTTCTTT CASSFGYTNTEAFF
TRBJ2-5 NA NA TRBV29-1 TGCAGCGTTGAAGATACGGGGGCGAGGGAGACCCAGTACTTC CSVEDTGARETQYF
TRBJ1-2 few TRBD1 TRBV6-2/TRBV6-3 TGTGCCAGCACCCTAGCGGACAGGGTTACCTATGGCTACACCTTC CASTLADRVTYGYTF
TRBJ1-5 NA TRBD1 TRBV10-3 TGTGCCATCAGTGACGGACAGGGGGCGGATATTGTTCAGCCCCAGCATTTT CAISDGQGADIVQPQHF